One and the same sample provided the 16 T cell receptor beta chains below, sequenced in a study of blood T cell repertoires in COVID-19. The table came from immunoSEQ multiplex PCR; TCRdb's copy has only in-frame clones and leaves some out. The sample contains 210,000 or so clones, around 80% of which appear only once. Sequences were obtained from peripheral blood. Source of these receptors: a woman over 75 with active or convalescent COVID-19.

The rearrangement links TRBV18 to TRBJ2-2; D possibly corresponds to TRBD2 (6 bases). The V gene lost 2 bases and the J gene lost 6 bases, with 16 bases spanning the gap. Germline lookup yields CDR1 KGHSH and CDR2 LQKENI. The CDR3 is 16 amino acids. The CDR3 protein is CASSPFGTGESGELFF. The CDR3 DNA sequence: TGTGCCAGCTCACCATTCGGCACGGGAGAATCCGGGGAGCTGTTTTTT.

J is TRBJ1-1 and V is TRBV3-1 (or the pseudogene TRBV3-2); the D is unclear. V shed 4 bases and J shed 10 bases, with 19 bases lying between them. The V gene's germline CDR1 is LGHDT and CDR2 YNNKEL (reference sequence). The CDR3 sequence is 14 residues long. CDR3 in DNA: TGTGCCAGCAGCCCCCAAGTCGGCGGGAGTGGAGCTTTCTTT. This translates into CASSPQVGGSGAFF.

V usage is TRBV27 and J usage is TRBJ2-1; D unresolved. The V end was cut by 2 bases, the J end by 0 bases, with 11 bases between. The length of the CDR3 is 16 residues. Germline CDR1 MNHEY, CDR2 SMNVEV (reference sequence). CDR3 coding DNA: TGTGCCAGCAGTTTACGTATTTTAGACTCCTACAATGAGCAGTTCTTC. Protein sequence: CASSLRILDSYNEQFF.

The CDR3: CASSLDRGHYGYTF. CDR3 DNA: TGTGCCAGCAGCTTGGACAGGGGGCACTATGGCTACACCTTC. The J gene is TRBJ1-2, the V gene TRBV6-5, with 11 bases fitting TRBD1. Losses at the gene ends were 6 bases for V and 3 bases for J; bases not matched to a gene: 3. CDR1 and CDR2 (germline): MNHEY, SVGAGI. This CDR3 has 14 residues.

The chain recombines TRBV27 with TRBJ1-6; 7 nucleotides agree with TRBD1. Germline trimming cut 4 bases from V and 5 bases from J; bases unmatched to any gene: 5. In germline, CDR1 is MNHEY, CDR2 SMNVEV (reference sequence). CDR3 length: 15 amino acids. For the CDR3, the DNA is TGTGCCAGCAGTTCCAGACAGGGCGATAATTCACCCCTCCACTTT. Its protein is CASSSRQGDNSPLHF.

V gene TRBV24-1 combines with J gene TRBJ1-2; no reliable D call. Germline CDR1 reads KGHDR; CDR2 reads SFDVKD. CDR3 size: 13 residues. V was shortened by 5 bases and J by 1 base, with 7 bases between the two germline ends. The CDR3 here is CATSVGVNYGYTF. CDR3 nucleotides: TGTGCCACCAGTGTCGGAGTTAACTATGGCTACACCTTC.

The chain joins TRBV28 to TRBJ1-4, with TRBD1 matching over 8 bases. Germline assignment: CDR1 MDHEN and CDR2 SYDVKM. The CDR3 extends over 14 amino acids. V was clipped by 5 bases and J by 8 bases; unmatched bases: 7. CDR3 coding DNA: TGTGCCAGCAGTGTACCGGGACAGGCAGAAAAACTGTTTTTT. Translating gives CASSVPGQAEKLFF.

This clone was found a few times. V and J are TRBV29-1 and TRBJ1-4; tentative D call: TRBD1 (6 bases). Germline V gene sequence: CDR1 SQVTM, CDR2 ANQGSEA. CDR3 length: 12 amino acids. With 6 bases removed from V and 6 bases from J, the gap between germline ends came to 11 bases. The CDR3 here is CSVVQGYEKLFF. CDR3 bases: TGCAGCGTGGTACAGGGATATGAAAAACTGTTTTTT. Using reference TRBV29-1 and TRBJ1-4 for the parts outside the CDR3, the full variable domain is SAVISQKPSRDICQRGTSLTIQCQVDSQVTMMFWYRQQPGQSLTLIATANQGSEATYESGFVIDKFPISRPNLTFSTLTVSNMSPEDSSIYLCSVVQGYEKLFFGSGTQLSVL.

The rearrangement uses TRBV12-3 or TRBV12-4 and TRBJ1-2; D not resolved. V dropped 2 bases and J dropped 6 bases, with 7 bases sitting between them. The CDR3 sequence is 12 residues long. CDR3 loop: CASSLRGNGYTF. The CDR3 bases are TGTGCCAGCAGTTTACGGGGTAATGGCTACACCTTC.

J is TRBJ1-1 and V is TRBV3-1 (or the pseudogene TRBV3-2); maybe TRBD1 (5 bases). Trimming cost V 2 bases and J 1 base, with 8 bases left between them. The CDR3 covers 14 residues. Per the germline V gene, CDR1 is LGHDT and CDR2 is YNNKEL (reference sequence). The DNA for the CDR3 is TGTGCCAGCAGCCAACTTGACAGGAACACTGAAGCTTTCTTT. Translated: CASSQLDRNTEAFF.

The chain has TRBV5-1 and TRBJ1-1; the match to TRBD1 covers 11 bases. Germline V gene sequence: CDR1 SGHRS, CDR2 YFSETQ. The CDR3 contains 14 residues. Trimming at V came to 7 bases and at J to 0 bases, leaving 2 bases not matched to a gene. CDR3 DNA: TGCGCCAGCGGGACAGGGGGGATGAACACTGAAGCTTTCTTT. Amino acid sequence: CASGTGGMNTEAFF.

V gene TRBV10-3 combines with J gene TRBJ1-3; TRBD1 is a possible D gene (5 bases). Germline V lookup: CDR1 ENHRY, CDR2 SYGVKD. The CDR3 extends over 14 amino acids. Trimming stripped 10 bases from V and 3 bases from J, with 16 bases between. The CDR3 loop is CATKRGHNGNTIYF. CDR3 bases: TGTGCCACCAAAAGGGGCCACAATGGAAACACCATATATTTT.

Written as DNA, the CDR3 is TGTGCCAGCAGCCGTGTTCGGACATTTGACAATGAGCAGTTCTTC. Its translation is CASSRVRTFDNEQFF. The rearrangement joins TRBV14 to TRBJ2-1, with D possibly matching TRBD1 (5 bases). The CDR3 is made up of 15 amino acids. Germline CDR1 SGHDN, CDR2 FVKESK. V was cut by 4 bases and J by 5 bases, with 15 bases left in between.

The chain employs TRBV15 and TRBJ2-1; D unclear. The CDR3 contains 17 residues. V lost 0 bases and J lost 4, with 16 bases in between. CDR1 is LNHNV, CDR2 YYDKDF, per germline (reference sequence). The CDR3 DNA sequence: TGTGCCACCAGCAGAGATCAATTAGGCGGAGATTACAATGAGCAGTTCTTC. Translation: CATSRDQLGGDYNEQFF.

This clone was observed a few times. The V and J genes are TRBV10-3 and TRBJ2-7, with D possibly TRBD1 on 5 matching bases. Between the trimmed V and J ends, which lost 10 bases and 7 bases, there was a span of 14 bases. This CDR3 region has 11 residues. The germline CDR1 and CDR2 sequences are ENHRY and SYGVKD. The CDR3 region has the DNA TGTGCCACCCAACTCAGGGAAGAGCAGTACTTC. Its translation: CATQLREEQYF.

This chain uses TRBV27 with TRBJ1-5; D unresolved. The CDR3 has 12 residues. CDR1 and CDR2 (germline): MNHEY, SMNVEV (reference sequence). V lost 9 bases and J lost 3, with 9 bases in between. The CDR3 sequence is CARPANNQPQHF. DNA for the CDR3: TGTGCCAGACCCGCGAACAATCAGCCCCAGCATTTT.